This entry is about one T cell receptor beta chain. These data are taken from a study of blood T cell repertoires in COVID-19. Study in general: The analysed material was cDNA or gDNA that came from T cells, B-cell-depleted T cells, or PBMCs.

Sequenced by immunoSEQ multiplex PCR; TCRdb stores in-frame clones only, minus some. The profile shows a few hundred thousand clones, more than 85% of them singletons. This CDR3 comprises 14 residues. Germline V gene data show CDR1 as SGHRS and CDR2 as YFSETQ. The V and J ends lost 0 bases and 2 bases respectively, with 6 bases between them. The chain has TRBV5-1 and TRBJ1-5; D remains unclear. What was sequenced was PBMCs or T cells enriched from blood (not recorded which). The clonotype comes from a woman aged 25 to 39 who had recovered from COVID-19. Written as DNA, the CDR3 is TGCGCCAGCAGCTTGGGCGGGGGCAATCAGCCCCAGCATTTT. This codes for CASSLGGGNQPQHF. The variable domain in full, with the rest retrieved from reference TRBV5-1 and TRBJ1-5, is KAGVTQTPRYLIKTRGQQVTLSCSPISGHRSVSWYQQTPGQGLQFLFEYFSETQRNKGNFPGRFSGRQFSNSRSEMNVSTLELGDSALYLCASSLGGGNQPQHFGDGTRLSIL.